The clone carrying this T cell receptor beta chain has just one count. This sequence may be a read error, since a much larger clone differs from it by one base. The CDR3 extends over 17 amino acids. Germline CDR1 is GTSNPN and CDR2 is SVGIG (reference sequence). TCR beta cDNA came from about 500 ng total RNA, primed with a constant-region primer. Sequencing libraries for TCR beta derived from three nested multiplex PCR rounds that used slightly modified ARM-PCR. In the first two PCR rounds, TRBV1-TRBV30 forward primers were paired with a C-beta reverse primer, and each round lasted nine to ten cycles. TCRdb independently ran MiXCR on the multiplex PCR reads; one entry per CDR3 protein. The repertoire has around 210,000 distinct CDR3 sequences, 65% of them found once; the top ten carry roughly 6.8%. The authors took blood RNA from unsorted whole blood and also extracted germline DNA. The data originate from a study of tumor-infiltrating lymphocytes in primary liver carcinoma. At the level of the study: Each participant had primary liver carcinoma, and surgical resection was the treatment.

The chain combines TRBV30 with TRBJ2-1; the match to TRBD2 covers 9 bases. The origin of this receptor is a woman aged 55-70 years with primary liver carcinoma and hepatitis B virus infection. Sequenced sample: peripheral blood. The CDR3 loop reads CAWSVGLTSGSHNEQFF. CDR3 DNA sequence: TGTGCCTGGAGTGTAGGGTTGACTAGCGGCTCCCACAATGAGCAGTTCTTC.